These 4 T cell receptor beta chains came from one sample sequenced in a study of tissue T cells after allogeneic stem cell transplantation. Described time point: mouse harvest day 7 after allogeneic transplant. Each mouse received 10^7 T-cell-depleted marrow cells plus 10^6 splenic CD5+ T cells by tail vein. The table came from immunoSEQ multiplex PCR; TCRdb's copy has only in-frame clones and leaves some out. The profile shows thousands of clones, more than 40% of them singletons. Sequencing was carried out using gut tissue. Receptors were obtained from a female BALB/c mouse given C57BL/6 T cells with graft-versus-host disease after an allogeneic hematopoietic cell transplant.

Worth noting for this clone: Mouse gene names and germline throughout. The sequence runs out 1 residue before the end of the CDR3; the remainder is reconstructed from the germline J gene. The chain carries TRBV26 and TRBJ2-3; the D is unclear. The germline CDR1 and CDR2 sequences are KGHPV and FQNQEV (reference sequence). The V end was cut by 5 bases, the J end by 0 bases, with 9 bases between. This CDR3 is built from 14 residues. The covered CDR3 bases are TGTGCCAGCAGTAGGCAAATTAGTGCAGAAACGCTGTAT. It translates to CASSRQISAETLY. The whole CDR3 reads CASSRQISAETLYF.

This clone appeared a few times. The gene names here belong to mouse. Read data end 1 residue before the CDR3 end; the end is taken from the germline J gene. The chain combines TRBV26 with TRBJ2-7; 8 bases are shared with TRBD2. Germline-derived CDR1 and CDR2 are KGHPV and FQNQEV (reference sequence). The CDR3 is 15 amino acids. The J segment lost 2 bases and the V segment lost 0 bases, leaving 3 bases of the junction unmatched. The part of the CDR3 DNA that was read is TGTGCCAGCAGTCTGTCGACGGGGGGGCCCTATGAACAGTAC. As protein: CASSLSTGGPYEQY. The entire CDR3 protein reads CASSLSTGGPYEQYF.

This clone was recorded a few times. The gene names here belong to mouse. The CDR3 is cut off 1 residue early in the read; its end comes from the germline J gene. This rearrangement joins TRBV19 to TRBJ2-7; 10 nucleotides match TRBD2. The CDR3 is 15 amino acids. In germline, CDR1 is FNHDT, CDR2 SITEND (reference sequence). Germline trimming cut 2 bases from V and 0 bases from J; bases unmatched to any gene: 2. Partial CDR3 DNA: TGTGCCAGCAGTATTGACTGGGGGGACTCCTATGAACAGTAC. It codes for CASSIDWGDSYEQY. The entire CDR3 protein is CASSIDWGDSYEQYF.

Regarding this clone: Mouse gene names apply. The CDR3 end falls 1 residue outside the read, so it is completed with the germline J gene. This sequence joins TRBV20 and TRBJ1-2; no clear D. Trimming took 1 base from V and 0 from J, leaving 6 bases between them. Germline loops: CDR1 GFQATS, CDR2 STVNSAI. The CDR3 has 13 residues. The CDR3 reads CGARVQTNSDYTF. Incomplete CDR3 DNA: TGTGGTGCTAGGGTACAAACAAACTCCGACTACACC.